The rows below give T cell receptor beta chains drawn from one sample of a study of blood T cells in healthy people across ages. TCRdb independently ran MiXCR on the 5' RACE reads; one entry per CDR3 protein. The table has approximately 2,000,000 distinct CDR3 sequences, approximately 40% seen once; the top ten hold roughly 24%. Sequenced sample: blood. The receptors originated from a human donor in good health. Each CDR3 is given with its conserved first and last residue. The D gene is left open where the match is weak. Only some rows state a clone size, as once, few, many or a class for expanded clones.

D	V	J	size	DNA	CDR3
-	TRBV4-3	TRBJ2-1	few	TGCGCCAGCAGCCAAGTAGACAGGCCCAATGAGCAGTTCTTC	CASSQVDRPNEQFF
-	TRBV28	TRBJ2-7	-	TGTGCCAGCAGACCCCGGGGGGCTTCCGACTCCTACGAGCAGTACTTC	CASRPRGASDSYEQYF
TRBD1	TRBV27	TRBJ2-7	-	TGTGCCAGCAGTTTGGGTCCCGGGACAGCCTACGAGCAGTACTTC	CASSLGPGTAYEQYF
-	TRBV9	TRBJ1-1	-	TGTGCCGGCAGCGTAGGGATAGGATGGACTGAAGCTTTCTTT	CAGSVGIGWTEAFF
-	TRBV20-1	TRBJ1-1	-	TGCAGTGCTAGAGAAGGGGGGCTCACTGAAGCTTTCTTT	CSAREGGLTEAFF
-	TRBV6-1	TRBJ2-1	-	TGTGCCAGCATACGGGCCCCCAATGAGCAGTTCTTC	CASIRAPNEQFF
-	TRBV29-1	TRBJ1-1	few	TGCAGCGCAACCGCTCAAGTAGTGTTCACTGAAGCTTTCTTT	CSATAQVVFTEAFF
-	TRBV5-6	TRBJ2-7	-	TGTGCCAGCAGCTTGGTCACCCAAGGGGACGAGCAGTACTTC	CASSLVTQGDEQYF
-	TRBV12-3/TRBV12-4	TRBJ1-1	-	TGTGCCAGCAGCCCCGGGCCGAAAGGGCGGTGGACTGAAGCTTTCTTT	CASSPGPKGRWTEAFF
TRBD1	TRBV7-2	TRBJ1-2	-	TGTGCCAGCAGCCCTCGGACAGGGTGGAACTATGGCTACACCTTC	CASSPRTGWNYGYTF
-	TRBV12-3/TRBV12-4	TRBJ1-1	few	TGTGCCAGCACGCAGATGAACACTGAAGCTTTCTTT	CASTQMNTEAFF
-	TRBV5-1	TRBJ2-7	once	TGCGCCAGCAGTCTGGGGTTCGGCAGGGCCGACTACGAGCAGTACTTC	CASSLGFGRADYEQYF
-	TRBV29-1	TRBJ2-3	-	TGCAGCGCCCTACAGGGAGCGGCAGATACGCAGTATTTT	CSALQGAADTQYF
-	TRBV7-9	TRBJ2-1	once	TGTGCCAGCAGCTTCCATAACAATGAGCAGTTCTTC	CASSFHNNEQFF
-	TRBV24-1	TRBJ1-2	few	TGTGCCACCAGTGATTCGGAAGCTAACGGCTACACCTTC	CATSDSEANGYTF
TRBD1	TRBV9	TRBJ1-1	-	TGTGCCAGCAGCCCCCATGGACAGGGGCGCACTGAAGCTTTCTTT	CASSPHGQGRTEAFF
-	TRBV24-1	TRBJ2-6	few	TGTGCCACCAGTGGAAGTTCTGGGGCCAACGTCCTGTCTTTC	CATSGSSGANVLSF
-	TRBV3-1	TRBJ1-2	-	TGTGCCAGCACCTCAGAGAGCTATGGCTACACCTTC	CASTSESYGYTF
-	TRBV4-2	TRBJ1-5	few	TGTGCCAGCAGCCAAGAAGGCGGCTATCAGCCCCAGCATTTT	CASSQEGGYQPQHF
-	TRBV4-1	TRBJ2-7	few	TGCGCCAGCAGCCGCGGCAGTAGATCCGAGCAGTACTTC	CASSRGSRSEQYF
-	TRBV7-2	TRBJ1-5	many	TGTGCCAGCAGCTTAGGCAGCTATAATCAGCCCCAGCATTTT	CASSLGSYNQPQHF
-	TRBV28	TRBJ2-5	-	TGTGCCAGCAGCATAGGGCAGGTCCAAGAGACCCAGTACTTC	CASSIGQVQETQYF
-	TRBV5-1	TRBJ1-5	few	TGCGCCAGCAGCTTGGGACAAAGTGTGGATCAGCCCCAGCATTTT	CASSLGQSVDQPQHF
-	TRBV28	TRBJ2-3	-	TGTGCCAGCAGTTTATCTAGGCAGGGACTCACAGATACGCAGTATTTT	CASSLSRQGLTDTQYF
-	TRBV6-1	TRBJ1-2	-	TGTGCCAGCAGTGTTACAGGAGTGGATGGCTACACCTTC	CASSVTGVDGYTF
-	TRBV11-2	TRBJ1-2	-	TGTGCCAGCAGCCCGGACGGCCGGACTAACTATGGCTACACCTTC	CASSPDGRTNYGYTF
TRBD1	TRBV28	TRBJ1-5	-	TGTGCCAGCAGTTTATCCGGGACAGGGTCTTGGCAGCCCCAGCATTTT	CASSLSGTGSWQPQHF
-	TRBV29-1	TRBJ1-2	few	TGCAGCGTCCGATTGGGGCCTAACTATGGCTACACCTTC	CSVRLGPNYGYTF
-	TRBV27	TRBJ1-1	-	TGTGCCAGCAGCGAGGGGACACAGAACACTGAAGCTTTCTTT	CASSEGTQNTEAFF
TRBD1	TRBV6-6	TRBJ2-5	few	TGTGCCAGCAGTTACATAGGGGGCGGTTCGATAGGGACCCAGTACTTC	CASSYIGGGSIGTQYF
TRBD2	TRBV20-1	TRBJ2-1	-	TGCAGTGCTAGCGGGGGGGCCTTCTACAATGAGCAGTTCTTC	CSASGGAFYNEQFF
TRBD2	TRBV24-1	TRBJ2-3	-	TGTGCCACCAGTGATCCCGGACTAGCGGGGGCTGGCACAGATACGCAGTATTTT	CATSDPGLAGAGTDTQYF
TRBD2	TRBV27	TRBJ2-7	few	TGTGCCAGCAGTTCACTCCCCTCAGCGGGGGGGCGGAAAGAGCAGTACTTC	CASSSLPSAGGRKEQYF
-	TRBV7-2	TRBJ1-2	-	TGTGCCAGCAGCTCCCAAGGGGCAACCTATGGCTACACCTTC	CASSSQGATYGYTF
TRBD1	TRBV20-1	TRBJ2-7	-	TGCAGGGCCGACAGGGCATCCTACGAGCAGTACTTC	CRADRASYEQYF
-	TRBV9	TRBJ1-6	-	TGTGCCAGCAGCGTAGATCCATATAATTCACCCCTCCACTTT	CASSVDPYNSPLHF
-	TRBV6-1	TRBJ2-7	-	TGTGCCAGCAGTGAAGCGCTTCTTGGGACGGGGAGCTCCTACGAGCAGTACTTC	CASSEALLGTGSSYEQYF
TRBD2	TRBV15	TRBJ2-2	few	TGTGCCATCGGGGGGGGGCTAAACACCGGGGAGCTGTTTTTT	CAIGGGLNTGELFF
-	TRBV9	TRBJ1-5	few	TGTGCCAGCAGCGGGGGATCTCATCAGCCCCAGCATTTT	CASSGGSHQPQHF
-	TRBV5-1	TRBJ1-2	-	TGCGCCAGCAGCACCGGGACACCGAGAGCTAACTATGGCTACACCTTC	CASSTGTPRANYGYTF
-	TRBV6-2/TRBV6-3	TRBJ2-5	-	TGTGCCAGCAGTTCAGGGTGGTTCGAGACCCAGTACTTC	CASSSGWFETQYF